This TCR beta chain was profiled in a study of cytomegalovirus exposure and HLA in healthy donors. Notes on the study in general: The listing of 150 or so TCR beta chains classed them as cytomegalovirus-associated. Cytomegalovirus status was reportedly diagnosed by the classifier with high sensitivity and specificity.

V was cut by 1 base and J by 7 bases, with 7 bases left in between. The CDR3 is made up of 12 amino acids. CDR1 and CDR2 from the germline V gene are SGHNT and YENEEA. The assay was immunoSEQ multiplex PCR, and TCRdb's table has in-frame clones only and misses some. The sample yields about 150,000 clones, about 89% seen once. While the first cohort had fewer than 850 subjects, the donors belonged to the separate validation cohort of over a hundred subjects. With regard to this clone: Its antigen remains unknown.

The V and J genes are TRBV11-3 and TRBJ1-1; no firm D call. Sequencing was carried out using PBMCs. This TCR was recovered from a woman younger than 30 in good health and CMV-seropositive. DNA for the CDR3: TGTGCCAGCAGCTTAGTCTCCAGTGAAGCTTTCTTT. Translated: CASSLVSSEAFF.